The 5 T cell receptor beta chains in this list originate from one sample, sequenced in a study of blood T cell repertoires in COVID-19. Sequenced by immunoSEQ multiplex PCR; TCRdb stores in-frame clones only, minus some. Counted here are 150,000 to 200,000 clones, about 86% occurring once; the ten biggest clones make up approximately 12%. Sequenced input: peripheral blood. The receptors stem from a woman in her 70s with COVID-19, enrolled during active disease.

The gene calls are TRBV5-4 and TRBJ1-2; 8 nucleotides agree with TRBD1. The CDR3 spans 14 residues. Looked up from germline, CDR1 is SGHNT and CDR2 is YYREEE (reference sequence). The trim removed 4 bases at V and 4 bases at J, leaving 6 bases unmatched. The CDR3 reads CASSRRQGPYGYTF. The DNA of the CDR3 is TGTGCCAGCAGCCGGCGACAGGGGCCCTATGGCTACACCTTC.

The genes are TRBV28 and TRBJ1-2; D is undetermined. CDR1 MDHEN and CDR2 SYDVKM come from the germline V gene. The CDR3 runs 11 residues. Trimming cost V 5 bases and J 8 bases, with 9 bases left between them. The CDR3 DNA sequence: TGTGCCAGCAGTAACCCGGGGGGCTACACCTTC. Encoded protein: CASSNPGGYTF.

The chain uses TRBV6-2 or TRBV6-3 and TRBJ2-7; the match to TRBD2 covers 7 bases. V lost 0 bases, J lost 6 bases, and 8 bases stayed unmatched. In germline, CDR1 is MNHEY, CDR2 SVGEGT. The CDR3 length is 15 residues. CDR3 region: CASSYSTRSGIEQYF. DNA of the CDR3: TGTGCCAGCAGTTACTCGACACGGAGCGGGATCGAGCAGTACTTC.

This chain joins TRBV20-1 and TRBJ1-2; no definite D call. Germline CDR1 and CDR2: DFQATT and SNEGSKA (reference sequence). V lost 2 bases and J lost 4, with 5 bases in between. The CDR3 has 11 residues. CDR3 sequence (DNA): TGCAGTGCTAGACGGGTCTATGGCTACACCTTC. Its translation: CSARRVYGYTF.

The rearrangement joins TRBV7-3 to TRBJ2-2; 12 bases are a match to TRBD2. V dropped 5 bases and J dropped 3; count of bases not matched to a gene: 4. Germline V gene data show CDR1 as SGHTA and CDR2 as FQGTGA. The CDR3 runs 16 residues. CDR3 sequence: CASSTRLAGDTGELFF. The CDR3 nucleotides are TGTGCCAGCAGCACCCGACTAGCGGGAGACACCGGGGAGCTGTTTTTT.